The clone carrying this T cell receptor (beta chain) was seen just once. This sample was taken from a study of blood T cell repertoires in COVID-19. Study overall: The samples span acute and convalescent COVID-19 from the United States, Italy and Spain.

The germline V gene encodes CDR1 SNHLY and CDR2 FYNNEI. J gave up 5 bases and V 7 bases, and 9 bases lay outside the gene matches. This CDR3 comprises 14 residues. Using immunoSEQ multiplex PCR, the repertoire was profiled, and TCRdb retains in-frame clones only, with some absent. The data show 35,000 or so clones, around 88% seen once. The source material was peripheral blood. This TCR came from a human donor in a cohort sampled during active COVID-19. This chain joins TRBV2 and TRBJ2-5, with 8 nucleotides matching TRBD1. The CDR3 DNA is TGTGCCAGCAACCCGGACAGGGTCGAGGAGACCCAGTACTTC. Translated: CASNPDRVEETQYF.